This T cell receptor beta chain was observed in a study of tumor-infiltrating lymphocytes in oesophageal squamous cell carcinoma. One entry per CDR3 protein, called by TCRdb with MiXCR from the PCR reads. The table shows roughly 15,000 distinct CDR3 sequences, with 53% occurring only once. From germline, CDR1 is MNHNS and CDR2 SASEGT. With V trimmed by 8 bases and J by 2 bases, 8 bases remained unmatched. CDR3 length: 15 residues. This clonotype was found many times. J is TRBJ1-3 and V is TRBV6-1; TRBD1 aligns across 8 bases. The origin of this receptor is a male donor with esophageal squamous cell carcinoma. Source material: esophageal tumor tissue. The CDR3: CASGGQAETGNTIYF. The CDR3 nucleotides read TGTGCCAGCGGGGGACAGGCAGAAACTGGAAACACCATATATTTT.